Reported below is one TCR beta chain. Its antigen is currently unknown. This table comes from immunoSEQ multiplex PCR, and its TCRdb copy is limited to in-frame clones, with some not included. Seen here are around 50,000 clones, 83% observed once, and the top ten hold around 5.5%. Unstimulated regulatory T cells (CD4+CD25+CD127-), CD4+CD25- non-regulatory cells, CD4 and CD8 cells were FACS-sorted from thawed PBMCs. The sample comes from a study of Tregs in tolerant kidney transplant recipients. Broader study findings: The small number of patients limits these findings pending further validation. Biological reproducibility was not directly addressed, but technical replication error appeared minimal. Expanding Tregs on activated donor B cells appeared to best identify donor-specific TCRbeta clones.

The CDR3 loop spans 15 amino acids. Germline CDR1 reads SGHDN; CDR2 reads FVKESK. V gave up 5 bases and J gave up 7 bases; unmatched junction bases: 7. This TCR was sampled from a human donor in good health. Sequenced: CD4+ T cells from blood. This chain connects TRBV14 to TRBJ2-1; 11 bases agree with TRBD2. As DNA, the CDR3 is TGTGCCAGCAGCATGTTAGCGGGAGGGTTAAATGAGCAGTTCTTC. Its translation: CASSMLAGGLNEQFF.